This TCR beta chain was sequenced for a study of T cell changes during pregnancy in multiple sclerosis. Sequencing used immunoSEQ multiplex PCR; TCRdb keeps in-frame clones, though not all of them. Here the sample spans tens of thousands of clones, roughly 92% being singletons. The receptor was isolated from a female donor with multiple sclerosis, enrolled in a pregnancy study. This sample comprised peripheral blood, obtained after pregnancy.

The DNA of the CDR3 is TGTGCCAGCAGCTTAGCTGCAGGGCCGCAGCCCCAGCATTTT. Its protein product is CASSLAAGPQPQHF. The J gene is TRBJ1-5, the V gene TRBV7-2, with D possibly being TRBD1 (5 bases). The CDR3 is made up of 14 amino acids. V lost 0 bases and J 7 bases, leaving 10 bases between the germline ends. Germline V gene lookup returns CDR1 SGHTA and CDR2 FQGNSA.